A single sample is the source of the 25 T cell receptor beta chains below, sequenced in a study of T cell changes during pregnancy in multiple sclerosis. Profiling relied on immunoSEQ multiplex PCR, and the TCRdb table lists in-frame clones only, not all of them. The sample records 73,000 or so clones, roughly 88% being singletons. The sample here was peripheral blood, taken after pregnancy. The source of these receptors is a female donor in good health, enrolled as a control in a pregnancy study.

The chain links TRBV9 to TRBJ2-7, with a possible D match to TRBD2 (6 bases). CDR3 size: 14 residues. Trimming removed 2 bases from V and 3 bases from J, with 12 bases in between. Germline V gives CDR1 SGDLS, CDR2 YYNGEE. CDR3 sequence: CASSVSGSNYEQYF. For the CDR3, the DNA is TGTGCCAGCAGCGTTAGCGGATCAAACTACGAGCAGTACTTC.

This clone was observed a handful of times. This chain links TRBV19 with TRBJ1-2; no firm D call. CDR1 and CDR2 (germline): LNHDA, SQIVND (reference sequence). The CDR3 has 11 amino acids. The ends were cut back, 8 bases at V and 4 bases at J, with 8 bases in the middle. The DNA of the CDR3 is TGTGCCAGTCGGGAATTCTATGGCTACACCTTC. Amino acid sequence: CASREFYGYTF.

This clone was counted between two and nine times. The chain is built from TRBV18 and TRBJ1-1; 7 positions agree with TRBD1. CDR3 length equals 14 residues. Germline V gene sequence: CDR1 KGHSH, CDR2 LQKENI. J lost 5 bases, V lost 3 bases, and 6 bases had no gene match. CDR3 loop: CASSPLQGSTEAFF. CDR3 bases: TGTGCCAGCTCACCGTTACAGGGGAGTACTGAAGCTTTCTTT.

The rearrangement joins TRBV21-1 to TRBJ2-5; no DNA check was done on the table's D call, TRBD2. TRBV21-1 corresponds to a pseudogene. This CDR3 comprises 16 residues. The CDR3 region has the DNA TGTGCCAGCAGCGCGGTTATAGCGGGGGGACAAGAGACCCAGTACTTC. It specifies CASSAVIAGGQETQYF.

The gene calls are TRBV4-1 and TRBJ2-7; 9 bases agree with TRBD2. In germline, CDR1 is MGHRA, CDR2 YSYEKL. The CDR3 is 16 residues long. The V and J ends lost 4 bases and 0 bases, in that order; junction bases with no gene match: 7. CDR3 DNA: TGCGCCAGCAGCCTGGACCAAGCGGGGGGCTCCTACGAGCAGTACTTC. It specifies CASSLDQAGGSYEQYF.

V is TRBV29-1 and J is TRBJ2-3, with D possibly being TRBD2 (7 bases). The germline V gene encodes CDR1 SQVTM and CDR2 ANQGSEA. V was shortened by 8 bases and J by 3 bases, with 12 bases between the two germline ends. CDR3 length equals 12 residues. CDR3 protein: CSFRGGTDTQYF. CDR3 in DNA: TGCAGCTTTAGGGGGGGGACAGATACGCAGTATTTT.

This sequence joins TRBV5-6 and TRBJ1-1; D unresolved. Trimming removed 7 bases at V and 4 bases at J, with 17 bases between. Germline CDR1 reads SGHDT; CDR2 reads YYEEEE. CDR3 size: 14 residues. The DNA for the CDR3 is TGTGCCAGCCGACTCCGGTCCTTGAGCACTGAAGCTTTCTTT. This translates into CASRLRSLSTEAFF.

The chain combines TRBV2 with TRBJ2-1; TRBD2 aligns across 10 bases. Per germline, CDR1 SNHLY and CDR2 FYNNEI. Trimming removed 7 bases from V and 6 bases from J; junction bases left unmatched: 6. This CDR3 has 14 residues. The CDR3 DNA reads TGTGCCAGCATCGAGCGGGAGGGCCGCAATGAGCAGTTCTTC. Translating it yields CASIEREGRNEQFF.

CDR3 region: CASSPTDGGTSGNIQYF. In DNA, the CDR3 is TGTGCCAGCAGCCCGACGGACGGGGGAACTTCCGGGAACATTCAGTACTTC. The genes are TRBV7-9 and TRBJ2-4; tentative D call: TRBD2 (6 bases). This CDR3 comprises 17 residues. The V gene's germline CDR1 is SEHNR and CDR2 FQNEAQ (reference sequence). V lost 5 bases, J lost 7 bases, and 24 bases lay in between.

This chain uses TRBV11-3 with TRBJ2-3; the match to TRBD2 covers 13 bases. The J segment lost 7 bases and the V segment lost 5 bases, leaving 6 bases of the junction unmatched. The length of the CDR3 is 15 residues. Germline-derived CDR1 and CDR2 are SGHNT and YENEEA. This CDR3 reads CASSLTSGGGYTQYF. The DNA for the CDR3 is TGTGCCAGCAGCCTAACTAGCGGGGGGGGATATACGCAGTATTTT.

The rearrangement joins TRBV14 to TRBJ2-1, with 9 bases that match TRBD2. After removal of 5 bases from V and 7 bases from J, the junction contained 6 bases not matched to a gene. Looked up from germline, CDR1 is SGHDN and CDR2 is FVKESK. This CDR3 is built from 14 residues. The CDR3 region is CASSSGLARNEQFF. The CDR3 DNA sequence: TGTGCCAGCAGCTCGGGACTAGCTCGGAATGAGCAGTTCTTC.

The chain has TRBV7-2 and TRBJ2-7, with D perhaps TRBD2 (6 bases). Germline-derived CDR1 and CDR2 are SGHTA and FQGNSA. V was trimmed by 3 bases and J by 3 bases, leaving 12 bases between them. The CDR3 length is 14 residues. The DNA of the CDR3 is TGTGCCAGCAGCTTTAGCGGTGGGGACTACGAGCAGTACTTC. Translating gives CASSFSGGDYEQYF.

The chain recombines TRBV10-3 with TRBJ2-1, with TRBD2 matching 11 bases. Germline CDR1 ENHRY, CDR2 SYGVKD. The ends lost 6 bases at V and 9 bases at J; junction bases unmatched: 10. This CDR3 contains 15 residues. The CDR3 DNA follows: TGTGCCATCAGCCAACTAGCGGGAGATGAAAGTGAGCAGTTCTTC. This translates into CAISQLAGDESEQFF.

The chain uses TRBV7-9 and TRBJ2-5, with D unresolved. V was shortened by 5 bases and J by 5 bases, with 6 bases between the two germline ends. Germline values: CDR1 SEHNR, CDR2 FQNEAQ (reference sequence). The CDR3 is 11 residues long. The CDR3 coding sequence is TGTGCCAGCAGCGGGCATGAGACCCAGTACTTC. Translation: CASSGHETQYF.

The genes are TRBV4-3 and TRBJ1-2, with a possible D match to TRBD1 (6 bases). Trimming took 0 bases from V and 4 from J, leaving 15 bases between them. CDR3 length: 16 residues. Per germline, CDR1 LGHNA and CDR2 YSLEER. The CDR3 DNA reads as TGCGCCAGCAGCCAAGACGAAGGGACAACCCCCTATGGCTACACCTTC. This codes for CASSQDEGTTPYGYTF.

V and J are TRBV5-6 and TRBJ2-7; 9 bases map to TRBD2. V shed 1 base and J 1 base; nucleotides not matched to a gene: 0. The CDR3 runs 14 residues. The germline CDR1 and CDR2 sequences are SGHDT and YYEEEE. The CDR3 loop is CASSLSGGSYEQYF. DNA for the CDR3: TGTGCCAGCAGCTTGAGCGGGGGGTCCTACGAGCAGTACTTC.

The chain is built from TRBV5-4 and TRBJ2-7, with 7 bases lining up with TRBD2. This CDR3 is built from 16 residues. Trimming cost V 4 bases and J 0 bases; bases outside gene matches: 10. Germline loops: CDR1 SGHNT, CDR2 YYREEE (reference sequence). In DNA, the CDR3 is TGTGCCAGCAGCGGGGGGGGTTTCTCGAGCTCCTACGAGCAGTACTTC. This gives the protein CASSGGGFSSSYEQYF.

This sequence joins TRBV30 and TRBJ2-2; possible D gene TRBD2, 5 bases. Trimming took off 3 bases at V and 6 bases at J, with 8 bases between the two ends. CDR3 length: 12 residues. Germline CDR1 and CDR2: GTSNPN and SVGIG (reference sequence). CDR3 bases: TGTGCCTGGAGCCGGGGTCCCGGGGAGCTGTTTTTT. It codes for CAWSRGPGELFF.

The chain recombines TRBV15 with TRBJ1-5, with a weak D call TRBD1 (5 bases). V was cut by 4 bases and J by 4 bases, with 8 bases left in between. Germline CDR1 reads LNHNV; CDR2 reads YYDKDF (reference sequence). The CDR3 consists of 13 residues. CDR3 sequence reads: CATSKQENQPQHF. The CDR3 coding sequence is TGTGCCACCAGCAAACAGGAGAATCAGCCCCAGCATTTT.

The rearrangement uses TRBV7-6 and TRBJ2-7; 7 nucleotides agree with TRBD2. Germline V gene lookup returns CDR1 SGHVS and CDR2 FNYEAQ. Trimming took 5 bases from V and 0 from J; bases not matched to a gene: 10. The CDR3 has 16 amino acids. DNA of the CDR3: TGTGCCAGCAGCCGTTTTGGCGGCGGGAGCTCCTACGAGCAGTACTTC. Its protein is CASSRFGGGSSYEQYF.

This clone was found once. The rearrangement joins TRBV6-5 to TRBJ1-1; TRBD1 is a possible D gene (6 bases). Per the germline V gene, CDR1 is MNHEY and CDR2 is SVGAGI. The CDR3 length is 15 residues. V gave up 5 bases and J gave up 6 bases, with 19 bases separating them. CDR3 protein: CASSPGGLNRAEAFF. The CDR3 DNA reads TGTGCCAGCAGTCCCGGGGGGCTGAATAGGGCTGAAGCTTTCTTT.

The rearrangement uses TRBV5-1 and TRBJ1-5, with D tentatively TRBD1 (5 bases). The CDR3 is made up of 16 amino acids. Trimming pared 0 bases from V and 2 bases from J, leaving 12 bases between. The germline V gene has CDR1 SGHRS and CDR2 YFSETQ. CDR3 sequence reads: CASSLAGAGGNQPQHF. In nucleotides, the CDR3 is TGCGCCAGCAGCTTGGCTGGGGCCGGTGGCAATCAGCCCCAGCATTTT.

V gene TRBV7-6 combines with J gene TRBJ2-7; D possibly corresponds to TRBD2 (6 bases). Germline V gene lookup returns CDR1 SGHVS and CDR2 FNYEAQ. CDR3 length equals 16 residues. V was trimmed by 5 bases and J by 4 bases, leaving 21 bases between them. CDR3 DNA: TGTGCCAGCAGCCCCGGCCGGGAGCTAGAAATATACGAGCAGTACTTC. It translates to CASSPGRELEIYEQYF.

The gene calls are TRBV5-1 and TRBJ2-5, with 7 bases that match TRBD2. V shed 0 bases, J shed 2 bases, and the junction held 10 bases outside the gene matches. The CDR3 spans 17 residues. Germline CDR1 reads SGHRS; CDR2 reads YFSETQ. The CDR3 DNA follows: TGCGCCAGCAGCTTGGGGGCTGGCGGGAGAGCGCAAGAGACCCAGTACTTC. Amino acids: CASSLGAGGRAQETQYF. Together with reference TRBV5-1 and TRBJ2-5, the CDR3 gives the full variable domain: KAGVTQTPRYLIKTRGQQVTLSCSPISGHRSVSWYQQTPGQGLQFLFEYFSETQRNKGNFPGRFSGRQFSNSRSEMNVSTLELGDSALYLCASSLGAGGRAQETQYFGPGTRLLVL.

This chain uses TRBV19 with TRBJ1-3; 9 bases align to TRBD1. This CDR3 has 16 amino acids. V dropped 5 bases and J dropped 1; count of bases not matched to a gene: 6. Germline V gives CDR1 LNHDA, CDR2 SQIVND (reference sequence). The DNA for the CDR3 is TGTGCCAGTAGTCTTCAAGGGACAGGGTCTGGAAACACCATATATTTT. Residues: CASSLQGTGSGNTIYF.